A single sample is the source of the 15 T cell receptor beta chains below, sequenced in a study of cytomegalovirus exposure and HLA in healthy donors. This PCR relied on a set of 60 Vbeta primers and 13 Jbeta primers. Assay: immunoSEQ multiplex PCR; the TCRdb copy retains only in-frame clones and omits some. The sample has under 200,000 clones; approximately 81% are singletons. The sample taken for sequencing was PBMCs. The receptors were gathered from a man aged 25-45 years in good health and CMV-seronegative.

This chain uses TRBV28 with TRBJ2-7, with a weak D call TRBD2 (6 bases). Germline V gene data show CDR1 as MDHEN and CDR2 as SYDVKM. V was shortened by 2 bases and J by 3 bases, with 11 bases between the two germline ends. The CDR3 extends over 14 amino acids. CDR3: CASSLRRGNYEQYF. CDR3 sequence (DNA): TGTGCCAGCAGTTTAAGGAGGGGAAACTACGAGCAGTACTTC.

The rearrangement uses TRBV9 and TRBJ1-5; possibly TRBD1 for D (5 bases). V lost 4 bases, J lost 7 bases, and 12 bases lay in between. Germline V gene lookup returns CDR1 SGDLS and CDR2 YYNGEE. This CDR3 contains 13 residues. The CDR3 DNA follows: TGTGCCAGCAGCCTCAGGGAGGGGCAGCCCCAGCATTTT. This encodes CASSLREGQPQHF.

V usage is TRBV7-2 and J usage is TRBJ1-6, with TRBD1 as a possible D gene (6 bases). V lost 5 bases and J 0 bases, leaving 8 bases between the germline ends. Germline V CDR1 and CDR2: SGHTA, FQGNSA. This CDR3 region has 15 residues. The chain's CDR3 is CASSPQGSYNSPLHF. For the CDR3, the DNA is TGTGCCAGCAGCCCACAGGGCTCCTATAATTCACCCCTCCACTTT.

The CDR3 region has the DNA TGTGCCAGCAGCCCCGAAGGACTAGCGGGGGCCTACAATGAGCAGTTCTTC. This encodes CASSPEGLAGAYNEQFF. The chain couples TRBV11-3 to TRBJ2-1; TRBD2 aligns across 13 bases. CDR1 is SGHNT and CDR2 is YENEEA in the germline V gene. The J segment lost 2 bases and the V segment lost 5 bases, leaving 6 bases of the junction unmatched. This CDR3 is built from 17 residues.

V usage is TRBV5-1 and J usage is TRBJ1-3; D call uncertain. The germline CDR1 and CDR2 sequences are SGHRS and YFSETQ. This CDR3 has 15 residues. V lost 0 bases and J 4 bases, leaving 11 bases between the germline ends. In DNA, the CDR3 is TGCGCCAGCAGCTTGGCCACGGGGTCGGGAAACACCATATATTTT. Translation gives CASSLATGSGNTIYF. The complete variable domain, with remaining parts taken from reference TRBV5-1 and TRBJ1-3, reads KAGVTQTPRYLIKTRGQQVTLSCSPISGHRSVSWYQQTPGQGLQFLFEYFSETQRNKGNFPGRFSGRQFSNSRSEMNVSTLELGDSALYLCASSLATGSGNTIYFGEGSWLTVV.

In its sample, this clone was seen once. The CDR3 sequence: CAWRVGIIGHGYTF. CDR3 in DNA: TGTGCCTGGAGGGTCGGGATTATCGGGCATGGCTACACCTTC. This chain joins TRBV30 and TRBJ1-2; D is unresolved. Trimming left V 3 bases short and J 6 bases short, with 17 bases between. The length of the CDR3 is 14 residues. Germline CDR1 and CDR2: GTSNPN and SVGIG (reference sequence).

This clone was recorded a few times. The V call is TRBV7-2, the J call TRBJ2-7, with D unclear. V lost 5 bases and J 0 bases, leaving 2 bases between the germline ends. The germline V gene has CDR1 SGHTA and CDR2 FQGNSA. This CDR3 has 11 residues. The CDR3 region has the DNA TGTGCCAGCAGCCTCTCCTACGAGCAGTACTTC. Encoded protein: CASSLSYEQYF.

The sample holds one count of this clone. The V call is TRBV13, the J call TRBJ1-3; the D is unclear. The CDR3 spans 14 residues. V gave up 0 bases and J gave up 8 bases, with 11 bases separating them. Germline lookup yields CDR1 PRHDT and CDR2 FYEKMQ (reference sequence). The CDR3: CASSLGAGVDTIYF. DNA for the CDR3: TGTGCCAGCAGCTTAGGCGCCGGGGTTGACACCATATATTTT. The entire variable domain, with the rest obtained from reference TRBV13 and TRBJ1-3, is as follows: AAGVIQSPRHLIKEKRETATLKCYPIPRHDTVYWYQQGPGQDPQFLISFYEKMQSDKGSIPDRFSAQQFSDYHSELNMSSLELGDSALYFCASSLGAGVDTIYFGEGSWLTVV.

This clone appeared once. The chain employs TRBV5-1 and TRBJ1-2, with 8 bases identical to TRBD1. CDR1 SGHRS and CDR2 YFSETQ come from the germline V gene. J gave up 0 bases and V 3 bases, and 4 bases lay outside the gene matches. The CDR3 has 15 amino acids. CDR3 nucleotide sequence: TGCGCCAGCAGCTCGGGACAGGTTTCTAACTATGGCTACACCTTC. Amino acids: CASSSGQVSNYGYTF.

The genes are TRBV5-1 and TRBJ1-2; 10 nucleotides line up with TRBD1. This CDR3 region has 14 residues. With 5 bases clipped from V and 6 bases from J, the junction kept 7 bases outside the gene matches. The germline gives CDR1 SGHRS, CDR2 YFSETQ. The CDR3 region has the DNA TGCGCCAGCAGGGTTGACAGGGGGCGGAATGGCTACACCTTC. Translated: CASRVDRGRNGYTF.

The chain joins TRBV6-6 to TRBJ2-7; tentative D call: TRBD1 (5 bases). Per germline, CDR1 MNHNY and CDR2 SVGAGI (reference sequence). Trimming removed 6 bases from V and 10 bases from J, with 13 bases in between. The CDR3 sequence is 11 residues long. The CDR3 DNA reads TGTGCCAGCAGCGAAGGGGCGCAACAGTACTTC. This sequence encodes CASSEGAQQYF.

This chain links TRBV7-9 with TRBJ2-5, with 8 bases that match TRBD1. Gene TRBJ2-7 matches the end of the DNA better, so the J call may be wrong. The germline CDR1 and CDR2 sequences are SEHNR and FQNEAQ (reference sequence). The CDR3 spans 15 residues. The CDR3 DNA reads as TGTGCCAGCAGACCTGGGCCAGGGGGCGGCTACGAGCAGTACTTC. Translation gives CASRPGPGGGYEQYF.

The V and J genes are TRBV7-9 and TRBJ1-3; D is ambiguous. The germline gives CDR1 SEHNR, CDR2 FQNEAQ (reference sequence). Trimming pared 2 bases from V and 3 bases from J, leaving 5 bases between. The CDR3 runs to 13 residues. The CDR3 DNA reads as TGTGCCAGCAGCTTAATCGTTGGAAACACCATATATTTT. As protein: CASSLIVGNTIYF.

The V gene is TRBV2, the J gene TRBJ2-3; 11 bases agree with TRBD2. From germline, CDR1 is SNHLY and CDR2 FYNNEI. The trim removed 6 bases at V and 2 bases at J, leaving 7 bases unmatched. CDR3 length: 16 amino acids. In nucleotides, the CDR3 is TGTGCCAGCAGGTTCGGGACTAGCGGCCTCACAGATACGCAGTATTTT. Translating it yields CASRFGTSGLTDTQYF.

This chain uses TRBV21-1 with TRBJ2-7; TRBD1, the table's D call, was not compared with the DNA. TRBV21-1 is annotated as a pseudogene. The CDR3 spans 16 residues. The CDR3: CASSRERDRNTYEQYF. The CDR3 nucleotides read TGTGCCAGCAGCCGCGAGCGGGACAGGAATACCTACGAGCAGTACTTC.